Sequencing of this T cell receptor beta chain was carried out in a study of T cells in pancreatic ductal adenocarcinoma. Broader study findings: Enrichment of CD45RO+ effector over naive T cells in tumors may bias clonality. No significant tumor-blood clonality difference; means were about 0.1 and 0.065. Unique clonotypes were roughly 8-fold more numerous in blood than in tumor.

Profiling relied on immunoSEQ multiplex PCR, and the TCRdb table lists in-frame clones only, not all of them. The sample yields 85,000 to 120,000 clones, around 96% seen once. Worth noting for this clone: Its specificity is not known.

V dropped 3 bases and J dropped 5; count of bases not matched to a gene: 5. Per the germline V gene, CDR1 is LGHNA and CDR2 is YNFKEQ. The CDR3 extends over 15 amino acids. Selected pancreatic ductal adenocarcinoma patients had undergone surgery without neoadjuvant therapy. Sequenced: PBMCs. The origin of this receptor is a human donor with pancreatic ductal adenocarcinoma. This chain uses TRBV4-2 with TRBJ2-1, with 9 nucleotides matching TRBD1. CDR3 nucleotides: TGTGCCAGCAGCCACCCCGGGACAGGGAACAATGAGCAGTTCTTC. Amino acid sequence: CASSHPGTGNNEQFF.